The clone carrying this TCR beta chain was counted only a few times. Antigen unknown. The sample originates from a study of T-cell memory formation after mild COVID-19. 5'RACE primed at constant segments yielded TCR alpha and TCR beta cDNA libraries bearing sample barcodes and UMIs. TCRdb independently ran MiXCR on the 5' RACE reads; one entry per CDR3 protein. This sample has around 220,000 distinct CDR3 sequences; around 17% occur once, and the top ten carry approximately 3.5%. CDR3 size: 14 residues. V shed 7 bases and J shed 2 bases, with 14 bases lying between them. Study results and caveats: Prior to infection, memory already included some responding clones, suggesting cross-reactive memory joined.

The clonotype was recovered from a young man who had mild COVID-19 (a few samples of this study predate the infection). Cell type and time point are not known. The sequenced sample consisted of PBMCs or a T cell subset sorted from them (not recorded which). V and J are TRBV12-3 or TRBV12-4 and TRBJ1-1; D might be TRBD1 (6 bases). The CDR3: CASTPGGANTEAFF. The CDR3 coding sequence is TGTGCCAGCACCCCGGGGGGGGCCAACACTGAAGCTTTCTTT.